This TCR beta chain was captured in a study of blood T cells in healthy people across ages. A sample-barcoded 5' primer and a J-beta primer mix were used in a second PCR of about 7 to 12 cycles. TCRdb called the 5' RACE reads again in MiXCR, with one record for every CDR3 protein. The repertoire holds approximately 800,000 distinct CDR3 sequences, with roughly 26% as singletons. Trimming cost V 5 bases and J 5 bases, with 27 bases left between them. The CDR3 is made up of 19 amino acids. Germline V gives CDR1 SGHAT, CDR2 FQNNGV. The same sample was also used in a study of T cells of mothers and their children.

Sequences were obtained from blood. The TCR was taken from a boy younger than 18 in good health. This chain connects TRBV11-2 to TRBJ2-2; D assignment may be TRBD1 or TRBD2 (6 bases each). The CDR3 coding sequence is TGTGCCAGCAGCCATCCCAGCGGGTCAGGGGATGCAAGGACCGGGGAGCTGTTTTTT. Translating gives CASSHPSGSGDARTGELFF. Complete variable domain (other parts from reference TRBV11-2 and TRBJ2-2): EAGVAQSPRYKIIEKRQSVAFWCNPISGHATLYWYQQILGQGPKLLIQFQNNGVVDDSQLPKDRFSAERLKGVDSTLKIQPAKLEDSAVYLCASSHPSGSGDARTGELFFGEGSRLTVL.